The 30 T cell receptor beta chains given below trace back to one sample, sequenced in a study of CD8+ T cells in alopecia areata. The sample's treatment: oral pan-JAK inhibitor, 5-10 mg twice daily. RNA, once extracted, was reverse transcribed into cDNA for use as the sequencing template. The repertoire was sequenced with immunoSEQ multiplex PCR; TCRdb's copy has only in-frame clones and lacks some. The repertoire holds some 100,000 clones, with less than 75% as singletons. The specimen comprised CD8+ T cells sorted from blood, sampled at week 4, from a patient treated with tofacitinib. The receptors stem from a human donor with alopecia areata.

The chain joins TRBV7-8 to TRBJ1-2, with D perhaps matching TRBD1 (6 bases). The CDR3 has 16 amino acids. V was pared by 2 bases and J by 4 bases, with 17 bases between. Germline V gene sequence: CDR1 SGHVS, CDR2 FQNEAQ. The CDR3: CASSLTPGTPFYGYTF. The CDR3 bases are TGTGCCAGCAGCTTAACACCCGGGACACCTTTCTATGGCTACACCTTC. Supplemented by reference TRBV7-8 and TRBJ1-2, the full variable domain reads GAGVSQSPRYKVAKRGQDVALRCDPISGHVSLFWYQQALGQGPEFLTYFQNEAQLDKSGLPSDRFFAERPEGSVSTLKIQRTQQEDSAVYLCASSLTPGTPFYGYTFGSGTRLTVV.

The chain recombines TRBV7-9 with TRBJ1-1, with D unclear. CDR3 length: 13 residues. V gave up 1 base and J gave up 10 bases, with 13 bases separating them. In germline, CDR1 is SEHNR, CDR2 FQNEAQ (reference sequence). The CDR3 spells CASSLDAGVGAFF. The DNA of the CDR3 is TGTGCCAGCAGCTTAGATGCTGGGGTCGGAGCTTTCTTT.

The chain is built from TRBV29-1 and TRBJ2-7, with no clear D. This CDR3 comprises 12 residues. Trimming removed 5 bases from V and 0 bases from J, with 8 bases in between. Germline CDR1 and CDR2: SQVTM and ANQGSEA. The DNA for the CDR3 is TGCAGCGTTATAGTTGCCTCCTACGAGCAGTACTTC. Amino acids: CSVIVASYEQYF.

This chain uses TRBV29-1 with TRBJ1-4; D gene unclear. The CDR3 sequence is 11 residues long. The germline V and J ends were trimmed by 1 base and 8 bases, with 5 bases remaining between them. CDR1 is SQVTM, CDR2 ANQGSEA, per germline. CDR3 coding DNA: TGCAGCGTTGAAGTAAGGGAAAAACTGTTTTTT. Amino acid sequence: CSVEVREKLFF.

V gene TRBV29-1 combines with J gene TRBJ2-7; 8 positions agree with TRBD2. In germline, CDR1 is SQVTM, CDR2 ANQGSEA. J gave up 3 bases and V 7 bases, and 5 bases lay outside the gene matches. This CDR3 is 12 amino acids long. CDR3 DNA sequence: TGCAGCGCCGAGGGGACTAGCTACGAGCAGTACTTC. Translated, it gives CSAEGTSYEQYF.

A single count supports this clone. V is TRBV13 and J is TRBJ2-7, with D perhaps assigned TRBD1 or TRBD2 (5 bases each). CDR3 length equals 16 residues. Germline-derived CDR1 and CDR2 are PRHDT and FYEKMQ (reference sequence). Trimming removed 5 bases at V and 2 bases at J, with 19 bases between. CDR3 loop: CASSQLTPGATYEQYF. CDR3 coding DNA: TGTGCCAGCAGCCAACTTACTCCCGGGGCCACCTACGAGCAGTACTTC.

The chain carries TRBV11-2 and TRBJ1-2; 8 bases fit TRBD1. Unmatched junction bases numbered 4, after V lost 0 bases and J lost 7 bases. Per the germline V gene, CDR1 is SGHAT and CDR2 is FQNNGV. CDR3 length: 14 amino acids. The CDR3 DNA follows: TGTGCCAGCAGCTTAGACCCAACAGGGGGTGGCTACACCTTC. This codes for CASSLDPTGGGYTF.

This clone was seen a handful of times. This chain links TRBV27 with TRBJ2-3; tentative D call: TRBD2 (7 bases). This CDR3 has 14 amino acids. Germline CDR1 reads MNHEY; CDR2 reads SMNVEV (reference sequence). Trimming stripped 7 bases from V and 2 bases from J, with 13 bases between. CDR3 DNA: TGTGCCAGCACGGGGGGCTCATTCACAGATACGCAGTATTTT. Translating it yields CASTGGSFTDTQYF.

Remarks on this clone: In the same sample, other DNA sequences code for this CDR3. V and J are TRBV13 and TRBJ1-1, with a tentative D call TRBD1 (5 bases). Per the germline V gene, CDR1 is PRHDT and CDR2 is FYEKMQ (reference sequence). V was trimmed by 1 base and J by 5 bases, leaving 5 bases between them. This CDR3 region has 12 residues. In nucleotides, the CDR3 is TGTGCCAGCAGCTTAGCAGGGACTGAAGCTTTCTTT. As protein: CASSLAGTEAFF.

This clone was detected a few times. V is TRBV7-9 and J is TRBJ2-1; 7 nucleotides match TRBD2. The germline V gene encodes CDR1 SEHNR and CDR2 FQNEAQ (reference sequence). Losses at the gene ends were 4 bases for V and 4 bases for J; bases not matched to a gene: 7. The CDR3 is made up of 15 amino acids. CDR3 nucleotide sequence: TGTGCCAGCAGCTCCGGGTCGGGGGGATACAATGAGCAGTTCTTC. Amino acids: CASSSGSGGYNEQFF.

The genes are TRBV30 and TRBJ2-7, with D possibly matching TRBD2 (5 bases). Deletions cut 2 bases from V and 6 bases from J, with 11 bases between. The CDR3 is 12 amino acids. From germline, CDR1 is GTSNPN and CDR2 SVGIG (reference sequence). The CDR3 is CAWSRGNGEQYF. The CDR3 DNA reads TGTGCCTGGAGTAGAGGGAATGGCGAGCAGTACTTC.

This sequence joins TRBV11-2 and TRBJ1-2; 9 bases are shared with TRBD1. Germline assignment: CDR1 SGHAT and CDR2 FQNNGV. The CDR3 extends over 13 amino acids. With V trimmed by 5 bases and J by 8 bases, 6 bases remained unmatched. The CDR3 loop is CASSPGQGRGYTF. The DNA of the CDR3 is TGTGCCAGCAGCCCGGGACAGGGTAGAGGCTACACCTTC.

CDR3 sequence reads: CAWGDTTDTQYF. The CDR3 DNA reads TGTGCCTGGGGGGACACCACAGATACGCAGTATTTT. This chain connects TRBV30 to TRBJ2-3, with a possible D match to TRBD1 (6 bases). V was trimmed by 5 bases and J by 2 bases, leaving 8 bases between them. This CDR3 region has 12 residues. CDR1 is GTSNPN, CDR2 SVGIG, per germline (reference sequence).

This clone has more than one count but fewer than ten. V usage is TRBV19 and J usage is TRBJ1-1, with D possibly TRBD1 on 5 matching bases. Germline loops: CDR1 LNHDA, CDR2 SQIVND (reference sequence). The CDR3 runs to 14 residues. Trimming cost V 6 bases and J 3 bases, with 14 bases left between them. Here the CDR3 DNA reads TGTGCCAGTAGAAGGGACGCTCTGGACACTGAAGCTTTCTTT. It encodes CASRRDALDTEAFF. Supplemented by reference TRBV19 and TRBJ1-1, the full variable domain reads DGGITQSPKYLFRKEGQNVTLSCEQNLNHDAMYWYRQDPGQGLRLIYYSQIVNDFQKGDIAEGYSVSREKKESFPLTVTSAQKNPTAFYLCASRRDALDTEAFFGQGTRLTVV.

The V and J genes are TRBV5-5 and TRBJ2-1; D may be TRBD2 (5 bases). V lost 2 bases, J lost 6 bases, and 9 bases lay in between. The CDR3 contains 13 residues. CDR1 is SGHKS, CDR2 YYEKEE, per germline (reference sequence). CDR3 coding DNA: TGTGCCAGCAGCTTTTCCCGGGGCAATGAGCAGTTCTTC. Translated: CASSFSRGNEQFF.

This clone has just a few counts. The chain joins TRBV7-6 to TRBJ2-2; D possibly corresponds to TRBD2 (5 bases). Germline V CDR1 and CDR2: SGHVS, FNYEAQ. The ends were cut back, 6 bases at V and 6 bases at J, with 5 bases in the middle. The CDR3 is 11 amino acids. CDR3 loop: CASRRAGELFF. CDR3 in DNA: TGTGCCAGCAGGCGGGCCGGGGAGCTGTTTTTT.

In its sample, this clone was seen a few times. The genes are TRBV4-2 and TRBJ1-1; 7 positions match TRBD1. The ends lost 3 bases at V and 7 bases at J; junction bases unmatched: 8. CDR3 size: 14 residues. The germline CDR1 and CDR2 sequences are LGHNA and YNFKEQ. CDR3: CASSHREGAGEAFF. The CDR3 bases are TGTGCCAGCAGCCACCGCGAGGGGGCTGGTGAAGCTTTCTTT.

The chain employs TRBV5-1 and TRBJ2-1; the match to TRBD1 covers 8 bases. The junction had 4 bases not matched to a gene; V was cut back by 1 base and J by 4 bases. CDR3 length: 15 amino acids. Germline V CDR1 and CDR2: SGHRS, YFSETQ. The CDR3 loop reads CASSLYRGSYNEQFF. In DNA, the CDR3 is TGCGCCAGCAGCTTGTACAGGGGGTCTTACAATGAGCAGTTCTTC.

This chain uses TRBV5-6 with TRBJ1-2, with 8 nucleotides matching TRBD1. CDR3 length equals 14 residues. Germline values: CDR1 SGHDT, CDR2 YYEEEE. After removal of 4 bases from V and 0 bases from J, the junction contained 2 bases not matched to a gene. CDR3 DNA sequence: TGTGCCAGCAGCCCGGACAGGGCTAACTATGGCTACACCTTC. As protein: CASSPDRANYGYTF.

This chain joins TRBV29-1 and TRBJ2-2; D call uncertain. In germline, CDR1 is SQVTM, CDR2 ANQGSEA. This CDR3 region has 15 residues. Trimming stripped 0 bases from V and 5 bases from J, with 13 bases between. CDR3 DNA: TGCAGCGTTGAAGATGGCAGTAGAGAAACCGGGGAGCTGTTTTTT. Translated, it gives CSVEDGSRETGELFF.

The chain employs TRBV23-1 and TRBJ1-1; 9 bases align to TRBD1. TRBV23-1 is an open reading frame whose function is uncertain. J was trimmed by 6 bases and V by 5 bases; bases with no gene match: 7. This CDR3 is built from 14 residues. CDR3 nucleotide sequence: TGCGCCAGCAGTAGAGGACAGGGGAAGGCTGAAGCTTTCTTT. This sequence encodes CASSRGQGKAEAFF.

The V and J genes are TRBV4-1 and TRBJ2-2, with D perhaps TRBD2 (5 bases). The germline gives CDR1 MGHRA, CDR2 YSYEKL. CDR3 size: 15 residues. V gave up 5 bases and J gave up 4 bases, with 14 bases separating them. The DNA of the CDR3 is TGCGCCAGCAGCTCCGGGGTTACGGGCACCGGGGAGCTGTTTTTT. This gives the protein CASSSGVTGTGELFF.

This clone was seen a few times. The gene calls are TRBV30 and TRBJ2-1; D perhaps matches TRBD1 (6 bases). Germline V gene lookup returns CDR1 GTSNPN and CDR2 SVGIG (reference sequence). CDR3 size: 13 residues. V was trimmed by 4 bases and J by 0 bases, leaving 7 bases between them. The CDR3 loop reads CAWIRGSYNEQFF. The CDR3 nucleotides read TGTGCCTGGATCAGGGGCTCCTACAATGAGCAGTTCTTC.

This rearrangement joins TRBV29-1 to TRBJ2-1; tentative D call: TRBD1 (6 bases). Trimming cost V 5 bases and J 0 bases, with 17 bases left between them. The germline gives CDR1 SQVTM, CDR2 ANQGSEA. CDR3 length: 16 residues. CDR3 nucleotides: TGCAGCGTTTCTTTGAGACAGGCAGGCTCCTACAATGAGCAGTTCTTC. Translated: CSVSLRQAGSYNEQFF.

This chain uses TRBV4-1 with TRBJ1-5; D uncertain. The V gene lost 0 bases and the J gene lost 3 bases, with 12 bases spanning the gap. Germline values: CDR1 MGHRA, CDR2 YSYEKL. This CDR3 comprises 16 residues. The DNA of the CDR3 is TGCGCCAGCAGCCAAGAGCTCGGGGAGTACAATCAGCCCCAGCATTTT. Its protein is CASSQELGEYNQPQHF.

The chain joins TRBV30 to TRBJ2-5; D is possibly TRBD2 (5 bases). The CDR3 runs 14 residues. V was cut by 2 bases and J by 0 bases, with 10 bases left in between. The germline V gene has CDR1 GTSNPN and CDR2 SVGIG (reference sequence). CDR3 amino acids: CAWSPDGDQETQYF. In DNA, the CDR3 is TGTGCCTGGAGTCCAGACGGGGACCAAGAGACCCAGTACTTC.

This chain uses TRBV29-1 with TRBJ2-1; TRBD2 matches 8 bases. The germline gives CDR1 SQVTM, CDR2 ANQGSEA. The V and J ends lost 3 bases and 6 bases, in that order; junction bases with no gene match: 10. CDR3 length equals 15 residues. The DNA of the CDR3 is TGCAGCGTTGAGAAACGACTAGCGCCAGCCAATGAGCAGTTCTTC. This gives the protein CSVEKRLAPANEQFF.

The chain links TRBV6-1 to TRBJ2-3; 13 nucleotides match TRBD2. CDR3 length equals 16 residues. Germline assignment: CDR1 MNHNS and CDR2 SASEGT. V trimming: 2 bases; J trimming: 6 bases; junction bases outside the gene matches: 5. CDR3 in DNA: TGTGCCAGCAGTGAAACTAGCGGGGGGGCCGCGGATACGCAGTATTTT. This codes for CASSETSGGAADTQYF.

This clone was seen a few times. In DNA form, the CDR3 reads TGTGCCAGCAGCTTAACTTCTGGAAACACCATATATTTT. Amino acids: CASSLTSGNTIYF. V gene TRBV7-2 combines with J gene TRBJ1-3; D gene unclear. This CDR3 has 13 residues. The V end lost 2 bases, the J end lost 1 base, and 3 bases lay between the germline ends. In germline, CDR1 is SGHTA, CDR2 FQGNSA.

The rearrangement uses TRBV29-1 and TRBJ2-3; 9 nucleotides line up with TRBD2. The germline V gene has CDR1 SQVTM and CDR2 ANQGSEA. The trim removed 7 bases at V and 5 bases at J, leaving 10 bases unmatched. The CDR3 has 14 amino acids. The CDR3 loop reads CSGVGGGVLDTQYF. DNA of the CDR3: TGCAGCGGAGTGGGCGGGGGGGTTTTAGATACGCAGTATTTT.